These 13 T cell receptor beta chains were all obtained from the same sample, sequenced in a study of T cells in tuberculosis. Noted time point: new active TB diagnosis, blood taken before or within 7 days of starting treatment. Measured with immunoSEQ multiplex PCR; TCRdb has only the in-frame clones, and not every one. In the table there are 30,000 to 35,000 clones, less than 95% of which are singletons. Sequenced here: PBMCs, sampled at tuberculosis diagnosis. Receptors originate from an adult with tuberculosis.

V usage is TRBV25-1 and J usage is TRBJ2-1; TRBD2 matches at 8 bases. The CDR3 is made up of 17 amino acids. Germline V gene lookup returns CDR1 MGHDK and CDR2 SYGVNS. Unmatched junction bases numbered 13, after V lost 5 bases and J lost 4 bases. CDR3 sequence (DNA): TGTGCCAGCAGTCCCTCGAAGGGTAGCGGGGTTTACAATGAGCAGTTCTTC. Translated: CASSPSKGSGVYNEQFF.

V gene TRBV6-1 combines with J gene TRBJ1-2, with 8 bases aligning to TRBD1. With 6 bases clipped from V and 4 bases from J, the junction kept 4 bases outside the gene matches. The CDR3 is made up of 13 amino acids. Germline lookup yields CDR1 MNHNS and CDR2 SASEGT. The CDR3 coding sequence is TGTGCCAGCAGCGGAACAGGGGGCTATGGCTACACCTTC. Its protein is CASSGTGGYGYTF.

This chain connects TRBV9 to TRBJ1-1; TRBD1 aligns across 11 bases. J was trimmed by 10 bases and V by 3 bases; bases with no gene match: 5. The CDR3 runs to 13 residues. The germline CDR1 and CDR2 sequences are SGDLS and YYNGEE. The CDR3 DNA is TGTGCCAGCAGCGCCGGGACAGGGGGGGCAGCTTTCTTT. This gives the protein CASSAGTGGAAFF.

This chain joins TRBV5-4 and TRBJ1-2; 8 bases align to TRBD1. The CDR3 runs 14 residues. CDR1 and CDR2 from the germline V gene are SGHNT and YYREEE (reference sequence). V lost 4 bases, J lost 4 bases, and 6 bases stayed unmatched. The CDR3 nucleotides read TGTGCCAGCAGCCCACAGGGGGACCCCTATGGCTACACCTTC. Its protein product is CASSPQGDPYGYTF. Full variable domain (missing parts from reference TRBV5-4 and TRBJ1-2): ETGVTQSPTHLIKTRGQQVTLRCSSQSGHNTVSWYQQALGQGPQFIFQYYREEENGRGNFPPRFSGLQFPNYSSELNVNALELDDSALYLCASSPQGDPYGYTFGSGTRLTVV.

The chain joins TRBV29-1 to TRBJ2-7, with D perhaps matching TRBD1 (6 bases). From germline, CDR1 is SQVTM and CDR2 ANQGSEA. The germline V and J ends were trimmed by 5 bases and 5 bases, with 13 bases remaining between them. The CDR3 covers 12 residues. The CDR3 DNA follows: TGCAGCGTTAAAACAGGGAGCGACGAGCAGTACTTC. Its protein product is CSVKTGSDEQYF.

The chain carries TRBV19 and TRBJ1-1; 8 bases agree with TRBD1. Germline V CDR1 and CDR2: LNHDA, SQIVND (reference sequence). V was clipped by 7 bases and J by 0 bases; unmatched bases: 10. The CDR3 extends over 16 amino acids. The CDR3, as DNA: TGTGCCAGTACCCCCCAAGACAGGGGAGTGAACACTGAAGCTTTCTTT. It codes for CASTPQDRGVNTEAFF.

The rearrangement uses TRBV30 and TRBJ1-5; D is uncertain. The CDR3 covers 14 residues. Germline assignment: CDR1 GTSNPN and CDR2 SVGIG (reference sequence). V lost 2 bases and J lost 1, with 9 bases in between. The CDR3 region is CAWSTSLSNQPQHF. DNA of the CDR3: TGTGCCTGGAGTACGAGTCTAAGCAATCAGCCCCAGCATTTT. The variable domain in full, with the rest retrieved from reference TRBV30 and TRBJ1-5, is SQTIHQWPATLVQPVGSPLSLECTVEGTSNPNLYWYRQAAGRGLQLLFYSVGIGQISSEVPQNLSASRPQDRQFILSSKKLLLSDSGFYLCAWSTSLSNQPQHFGDGTRLSIL.

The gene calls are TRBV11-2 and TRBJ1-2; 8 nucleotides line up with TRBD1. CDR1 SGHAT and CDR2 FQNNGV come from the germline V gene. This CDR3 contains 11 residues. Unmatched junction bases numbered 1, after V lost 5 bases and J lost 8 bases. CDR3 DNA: TGTGCCAGCAGCGACAGGGGCGGCTACACCTTC. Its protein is CASSDRGGYTF.

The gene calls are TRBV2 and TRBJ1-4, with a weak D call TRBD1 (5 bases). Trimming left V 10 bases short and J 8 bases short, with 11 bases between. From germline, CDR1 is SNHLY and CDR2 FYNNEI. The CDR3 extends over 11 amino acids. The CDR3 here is CATLGGEKLFF. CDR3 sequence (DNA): TGTGCCACTCTGGGGGGGGAAAAACTGTTTTTT. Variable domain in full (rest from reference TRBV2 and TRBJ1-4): EPEVTQTPSHQVTQMGQEVILRCVPISNHLYFYWYRQILGQKVEFLVSFYNNEISEKSEIFDDQFSVERPDGSNFTLKIRSTKLEDSAMYFCATLGGEKLFFGSGTQLSVL.

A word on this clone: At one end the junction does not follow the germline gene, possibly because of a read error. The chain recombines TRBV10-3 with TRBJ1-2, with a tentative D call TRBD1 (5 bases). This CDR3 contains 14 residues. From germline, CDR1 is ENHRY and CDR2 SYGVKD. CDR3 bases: TGTGCCATCAGTGAGTCGTCCTCGGCGGGGCGGAACCTTTTC. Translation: CAISESSSAGRNLF.

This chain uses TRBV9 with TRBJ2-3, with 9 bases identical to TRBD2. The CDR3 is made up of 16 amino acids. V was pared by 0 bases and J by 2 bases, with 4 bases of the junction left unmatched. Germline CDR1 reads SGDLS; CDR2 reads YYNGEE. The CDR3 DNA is TGTGCCAGCAGCGTAGCGGCGGGGGGGAACACAGATACGCAGTATTTT. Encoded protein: CASSVAAGGNTDTQYF.

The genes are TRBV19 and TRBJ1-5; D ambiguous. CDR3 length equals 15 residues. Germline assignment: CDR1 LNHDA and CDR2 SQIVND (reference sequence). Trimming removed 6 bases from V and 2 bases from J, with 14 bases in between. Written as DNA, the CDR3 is TGTGCCAGTAGCCTAGATATAATGGGCAATCAGCCCCAGCATTTT. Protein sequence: CASSLDIMGNQPQHF.

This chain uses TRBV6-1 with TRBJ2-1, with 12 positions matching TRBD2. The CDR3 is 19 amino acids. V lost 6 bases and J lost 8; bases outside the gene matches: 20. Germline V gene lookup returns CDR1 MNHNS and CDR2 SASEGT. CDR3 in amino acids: CASRERQGLLAGGFYEQFF. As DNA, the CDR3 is TGTGCCAGCAGAGAAAGACAGGGTCTACTAGCGGGGGGATTTTATGAGCAGTTCTTC.